Listed here are 2 T cell receptor beta chains from one sample, sequenced in a study of blood T cell repertoires in COVID-19. Sequenced by immunoSEQ multiplex PCR; TCRdb stores in-frame clones only, minus some. Altogether more than 65,000 clones are present, roughly 76% being singletons, with the ten largest covering roughly 20%. Sample: peripheral blood. All receptors derive from a woman older than 75 with active or convalescent COVID-19.

V usage is TRBV7-2 and J usage is TRBJ2-5; 11 bases map to TRBD2. The V segment lost 5 bases and the J segment 1 base; nucleotides outside the gene matches: 6. CDR3 size: 16 residues. Germline V gene data show CDR1 as SGHTA and CDR2 as FQGNSA. CDR3 coding DNA: TGTGCCAGCAGCCCCCGCCTAGCGGGGGGCCAAGAGACCCAGTACTTC. Protein sequence: CASSPRLAGGQETQYF.

The CDR3 region is CASSGDYGYTF. As DNA, the CDR3 is TGCGCCAGCAGTGGCGACTATGGCTACACCTTC. The chain joins TRBV10-2 to TRBJ1-2, with D hard to call. CDR3 length: 11 residues. V gave up 4 bases and J gave up 3 bases, with 3 bases separating them. Germline-derived CDR1 and CDR2 are WSHSY and SAAADI.